The 10 T cell receptor beta chains in this list originate from one sample, sequenced in a study of shared clonotypes between healthy human individuals. The method was immunoSEQ multiplex PCR; TCRdb's version includes in-frame clones alone and lacks a portion of them. The table records approximately 1.5 million clones, approximately 98.5% of them present only once. Sample: naive CD4+ T cells sorted from blood. Specified subset: CD45RA+ positively selected. Receptors were obtained from a man aged 30 to 45 in good health.

V is TRBV11-3 and J is TRBJ1-1; D possibly corresponds to TRBD1 (6 bases). Trimming took off 5 bases at V and 6 bases at J, with 13 bases between the two ends. From germline, CDR1 is SGHNT and CDR2 YENEEA. This CDR3 has 13 amino acids. The CDR3 DNA is TGTGCCAGCAGCCAAGCACAGGGAGCTGAAGCTTTCTTT. It codes for CASSQAQGAEAFF.

The V call is TRBV10-3, the J call TRBJ2-2; TRBD2 matches at 14 bases. This CDR3 is 18 amino acids long. Germline trimming cut 2 bases from V and 4 bases from J; bases unmatched to any gene: 6. The V gene's germline CDR1 is ENHRY and CDR2 SYGVKD. The CDR3 nucleotides read TGTGCCATCAGTGAGCTGGGACTAGCGGGAGTGGGCACCGGGGAGCTGTTTTTT. Its protein product is CAISELGLAGVGTGELFF.

The gene calls are TRBV7-6 and TRBJ2-7; TRBD1 matches 7 bases. The CDR3 has 17 residues. Germline V lookup: CDR1 SGHVS, CDR2 FNYEAQ. The J segment lost 2 bases and the V segment lost 1 base, leaving 11 bases of the junction unmatched. Here the CDR3 reads CASSLESWDSRTYEQYF. The CDR3, as DNA: TGTGCCAGCAGCTTAGAGTCTTGGGACAGCCGAACCTACGAGCAGTACTTC.

This sequence joins TRBV5-5 and TRBJ2-7, with D possibly being TRBD2 (5 bases). This CDR3 region has 14 residues. The V end was cut by 1 base, the J end by 0 bases, with 8 bases between. CDR1 SGHKS and CDR2 YYEKEE come from the germline V gene (reference sequence). The CDR3 spells CASSLTGSSYEQYF. The CDR3 nucleotides are TGTGCCAGCAGCTTGACGGGGAGCTCCTACGAGCAGTACTTC.

The genes are TRBV7-8 and TRBJ2-3, with D possibly TRBD1 on 5 matching bases. The germline V gene has CDR1 SGHVS and CDR2 FQNEAQ. With 2 bases removed from V and 2 bases from J, the gap between germline ends came to 20 bases. The CDR3 is made up of 18 amino acids. CDR3 residues: CASSLPPSWGSATDTQYF. The DNA for the CDR3 is TGTGCCAGCAGCTTACCTCCTTCCTGGGGCTCCGCCACAGATACGCAGTATTTT.

The chain has TRBV10-3 and TRBJ2-3; 11 bases match TRBD2. From germline, CDR1 is ENHRY and CDR2 SYGVKD. V lost 7 bases to trimming and J lost 2 bases; unmatched junction nucleotides: 8. This CDR3 contains 16 residues. The CDR3 loop is CAINPIAGGHTDTQYF. The CDR3 region has the DNA TGTGCCATCAACCCCATAGCGGGAGGGCACACAGATACGCAGTATTTT.

About this clone: Other nucleotide sequences in the sample specify the same CDR3. V is TRBV7-2 and J is TRBJ2-7; D call uncertain. The V and J ends lost 1 base and 1 base respectively, with 8 bases between them. From germline, CDR1 is SGHTA and CDR2 FQGNSA. CDR3 size: 14 residues. DNA for the CDR3: TGTGCCAGCAGCTTAGGGTCCGGGTCCTACGAGCAGTACTTC. This translates into CASSLGSGSYEQYF.

The chain recombines TRBV2 with TRBJ1-2, with D unresolved. This CDR3 is 16 amino acids long. Germline V gene data show CDR1 as SNHLY and CDR2 as FYNNEI. V lost 3 bases and J 1 base, leaving 15 bases between the germline ends. The CDR3 loop reads CASSELTAGLNYGYTF. The CDR3 bases are TGTGCCAGCAGTGAGTTAACGGCCGGACTTAACTATGGCTACACCTTC. The entire variable domain, with the rest obtained from reference TRBV2 and TRBJ1-2, is as follows: EPEVTQTPSHQVTQMGQEVILRCVPISNHLYFYWYRQILGQKVEFLVSFYNNEISEKSEIFDDQFSVERPDGSNFTLKIRSTKLEDSAMYFCASSELTAGLNYGYTFGSGTRLTVV.

The chain joins TRBV4-3 to TRBJ1-2, with TRBD1 as a possible D gene (6 bases). V was trimmed by 3 bases and J by 4 bases, leaving 15 bases between them. This CDR3 comprises 15 residues. Germline V gene lookup returns CDR1 LGHNA and CDR2 YSLEER. The CDR3 loop reads CASSQAQGSGYGYTF. The CDR3 DNA reads as TGCGCCAGCAGCCAGGCTCAGGGGTCCGGCTATGGCTACACCTTC.

The chain employs TRBV7-3 and TRBJ2-2; D possibly corresponds to TRBD2 (5 bases). This CDR3 has 15 amino acids. Trimming removed 5 bases from V and 1 base from J, with 11 bases in between. CDR1 and CDR2 from the germline V gene are SGHTA and FQGTGA. CDR3 protein: CASSPVRGNTGELFF. CDR3 nucleotides: TGTGCCAGCAGCCCCGTTCGGGGGAACACCGGGGAGCTGTTTTTT.